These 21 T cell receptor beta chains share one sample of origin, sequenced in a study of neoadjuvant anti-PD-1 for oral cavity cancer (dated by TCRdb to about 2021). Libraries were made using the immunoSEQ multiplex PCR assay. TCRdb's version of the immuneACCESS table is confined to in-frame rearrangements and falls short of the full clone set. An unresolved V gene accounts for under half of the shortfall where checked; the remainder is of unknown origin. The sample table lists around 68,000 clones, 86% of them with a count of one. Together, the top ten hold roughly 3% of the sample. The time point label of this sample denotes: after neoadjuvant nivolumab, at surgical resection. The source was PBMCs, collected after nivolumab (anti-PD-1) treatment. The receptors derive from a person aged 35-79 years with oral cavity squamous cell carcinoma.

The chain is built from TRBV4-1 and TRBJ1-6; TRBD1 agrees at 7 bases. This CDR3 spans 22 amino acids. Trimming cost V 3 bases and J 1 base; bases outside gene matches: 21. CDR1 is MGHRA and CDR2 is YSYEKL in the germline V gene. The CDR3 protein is CASSQQQGKGGTIGSYNSPLHF. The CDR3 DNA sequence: TGCGCCAGCAGCCAGCAACAGGGGAAGGGAGGGACGATTGGGTCCTATAATTCACCCCTCCACTTT.

DNA for the CDR3: TGCGCCAGCAGCTTGTACGGGTTCGGAGAGACCCAGTACTTC. This translates into CASSLYGFGETQYF. V and J are TRBV5-1 and TRBJ2-5; no clear D. This CDR3 has 14 amino acids. V was shortened by 1 base and J by 4 bases, with 11 bases between the two germline ends. CDR1 SGHRS and CDR2 YFSETQ come from the germline V gene.

Here the CDR3 DNA reads TGTGCCAGCAGCGTAGAGGACAGGGGAACCTACAATGAGCAGTTCTTC. Its translation is CASSVEDRGTYNEQFF. V gene TRBV9 combines with J gene TRBJ2-1; 9 nucleotides match TRBD1. The CDR3 has 16 amino acids. Looked up from germline, CDR1 is SGDLS and CDR2 is YYNGEE. J lost 2 bases, V lost 0 bases, and 3 bases had no gene match.

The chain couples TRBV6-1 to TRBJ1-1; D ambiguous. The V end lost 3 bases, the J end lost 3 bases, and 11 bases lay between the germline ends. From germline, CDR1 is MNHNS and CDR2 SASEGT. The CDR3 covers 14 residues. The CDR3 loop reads CASSDASRDTEAFF. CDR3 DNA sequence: TGTGCCAGCAGTGACGCCTCTCGGGACACTGAAGCTTTCTTT.

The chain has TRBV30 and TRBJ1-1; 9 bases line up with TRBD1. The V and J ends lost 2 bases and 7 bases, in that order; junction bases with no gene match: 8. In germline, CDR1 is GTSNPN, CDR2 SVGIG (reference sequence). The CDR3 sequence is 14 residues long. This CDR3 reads CAWSFRTGAYEAFF. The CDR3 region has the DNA TGTGCCTGGAGTTTTCGGACAGGGGCGTATGAAGCTTTCTTT.

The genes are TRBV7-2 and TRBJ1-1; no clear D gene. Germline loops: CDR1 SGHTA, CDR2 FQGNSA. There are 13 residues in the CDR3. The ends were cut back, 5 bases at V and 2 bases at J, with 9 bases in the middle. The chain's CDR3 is CASSPAYNTEAFF. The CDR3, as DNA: TGTGCCAGCAGCCCGGCATACAACACTGAAGCTTTCTTT. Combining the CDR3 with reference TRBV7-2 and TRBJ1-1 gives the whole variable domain GAGVSQSPSNKVTEKGKDVELRCDPISGHTALYWYRQSLGQGLEFLIYFQGNSAPDKSGLPSDRFSAERTGGSVSTLTIQRTQQEDSAVYLCASSPAYNTEAFFGQGTRLTVV.

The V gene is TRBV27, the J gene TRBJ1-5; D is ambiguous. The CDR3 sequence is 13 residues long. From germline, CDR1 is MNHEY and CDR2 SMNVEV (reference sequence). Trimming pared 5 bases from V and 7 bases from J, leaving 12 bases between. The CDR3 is CASSPTSGQPQHF. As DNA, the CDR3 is TGTGCCAGCAGTCCCACTTCTGGACAGCCCCAGCATTTT.

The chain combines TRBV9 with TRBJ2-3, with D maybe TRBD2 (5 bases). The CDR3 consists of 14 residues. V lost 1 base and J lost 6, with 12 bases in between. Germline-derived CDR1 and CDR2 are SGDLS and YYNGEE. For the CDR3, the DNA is TGTGCCAGCAGCGTAAGAGACTACCTGGATACGCAGTATTTT. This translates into CASSVRDYLDTQYF.

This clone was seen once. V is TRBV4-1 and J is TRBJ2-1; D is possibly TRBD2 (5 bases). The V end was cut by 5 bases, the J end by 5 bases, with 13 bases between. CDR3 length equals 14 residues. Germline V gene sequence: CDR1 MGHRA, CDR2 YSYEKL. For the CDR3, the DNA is TGCGCCAGCAGCACCCGACCCGGGGACAATGAGCAGTTCTTC. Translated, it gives CASSTRPGDNEQFF.

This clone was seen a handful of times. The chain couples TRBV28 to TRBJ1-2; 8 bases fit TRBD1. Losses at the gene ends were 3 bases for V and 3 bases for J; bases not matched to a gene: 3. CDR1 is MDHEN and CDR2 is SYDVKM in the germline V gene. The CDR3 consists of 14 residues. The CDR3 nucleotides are TGTGCCAGCAGTTTCCGGGACAGGCACTATGGCTACACCTTC. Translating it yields CASSFRDRHYGYTF.

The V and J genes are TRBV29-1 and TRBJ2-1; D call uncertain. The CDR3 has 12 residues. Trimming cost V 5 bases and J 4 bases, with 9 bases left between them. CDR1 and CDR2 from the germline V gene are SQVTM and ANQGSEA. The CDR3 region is CSVSFTYNEQFF. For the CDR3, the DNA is TGCAGCGTTTCATTCACGTACAATGAGCAGTTCTTC.

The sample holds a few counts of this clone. The CDR3 sequence: CASSEWARLVSGGSGEQFF. As DNA, the CDR3 is TGTGCCAGCAGTGAATGGGCCCGCTTGGTCAGCGGGGGGTCTGGCGAGCAGTTCTTC. This rearrangement joins TRBV2 to TRBJ2-1; TRBD2 matches 9 bases. This CDR3 has 19 amino acids. The V and J ends lost 2 bases and 10 bases, in that order; junction bases with no gene match: 21. Looked up from germline, CDR1 is SNHLY and CDR2 is FYNNEI.

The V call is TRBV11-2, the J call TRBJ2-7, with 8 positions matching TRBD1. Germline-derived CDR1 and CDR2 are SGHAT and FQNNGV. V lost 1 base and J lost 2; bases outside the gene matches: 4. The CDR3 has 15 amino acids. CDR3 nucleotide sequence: TGTGCCAGCAGCTTAGCAGGGGGCCAGGCCTACGAGCAGTACTTC. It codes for CASSLAGGQAYEQYF.

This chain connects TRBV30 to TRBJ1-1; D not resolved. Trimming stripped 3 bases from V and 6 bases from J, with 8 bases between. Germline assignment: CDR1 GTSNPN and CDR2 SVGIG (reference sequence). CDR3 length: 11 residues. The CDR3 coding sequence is TGTGCCTGGAGCCCAGGATCTGAAGCTTTCTTT. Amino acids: CAWSPGSEAFF. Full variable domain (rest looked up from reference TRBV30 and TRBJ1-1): SQTIHQWPATLVQPVGSPLSLECTVEGTSNPNLYWYRQAAGRGLQLLFYSVGIGQISSEVPQNLSASRPQDRQFILSSKKLLLSDSGFYLCAWSPGSEAFFGQGTRLTVV.

CDR3 in amino acids: CASRQQGPEAFF. CDR3 coding DNA: TGCGCCAGCAGGCAACAGGGCCCTGAAGCTTTCTTT. The chain is built from TRBV10-2 and TRBJ1-1; weak D call: TRBD1 (6 bases). V was shortened by 6 bases and J by 6 bases, with 11 bases between the two germline ends. The CDR3 runs 12 residues. In germline, CDR1 is WSHSY, CDR2 SAAADI.

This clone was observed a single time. The CDR3 spells CASSLAYPRETQYF. In DNA, the CDR3 is TGCGCCAGCAGCTTGGCCTACCCTCGGGAGACCCAGTACTTC. The V call is TRBV5-1, the J call TRBJ2-5; D gene uncertain. V was clipped by 0 bases and J by 5 bases, with 11 bases between them. The V gene's germline CDR1 is SGHRS and CDR2 YFSETQ. The CDR3 covers 14 residues.

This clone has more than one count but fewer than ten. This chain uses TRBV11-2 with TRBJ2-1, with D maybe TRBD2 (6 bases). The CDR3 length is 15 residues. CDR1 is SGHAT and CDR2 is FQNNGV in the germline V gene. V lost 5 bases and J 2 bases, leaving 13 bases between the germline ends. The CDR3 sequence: CASSPISGPYNEQFF. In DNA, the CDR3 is TGTGCCAGCAGCCCCATTAGCGGCCCCTACAATGAGCAGTTCTTC.

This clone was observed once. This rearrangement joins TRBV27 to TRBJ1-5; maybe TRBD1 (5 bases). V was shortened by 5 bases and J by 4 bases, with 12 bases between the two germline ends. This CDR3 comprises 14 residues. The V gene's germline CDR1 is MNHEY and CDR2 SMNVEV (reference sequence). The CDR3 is CASSRAGLNQPQHF. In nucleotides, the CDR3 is TGTGCCAGCAGTAGGGCAGGGCTGAATCAGCCCCAGCATTTT.

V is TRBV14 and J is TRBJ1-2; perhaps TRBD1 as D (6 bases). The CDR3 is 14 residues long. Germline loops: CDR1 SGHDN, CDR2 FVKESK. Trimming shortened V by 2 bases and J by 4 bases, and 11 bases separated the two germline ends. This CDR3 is CASSQMDSRYGYTF. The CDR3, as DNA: TGTGCCAGCAGCCAAATGGACAGCCGCTATGGCTACACCTTC.

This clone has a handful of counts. The CDR3 sequence: CASSAEGQSSYNEQFF. The CDR3 region has the DNA TGTGCCAGCAGCGCCGAAGGTCAGAGCTCCTACAATGAGCAGTTCTTC. The chain joins TRBV9 to TRBJ2-1; the D is unclear. This CDR3 is built from 16 residues. Germline-derived CDR1 and CDR2 are SGDLS and YYNGEE. The V end was cut by 3 bases, the J end by 0 bases, with 13 bases between.

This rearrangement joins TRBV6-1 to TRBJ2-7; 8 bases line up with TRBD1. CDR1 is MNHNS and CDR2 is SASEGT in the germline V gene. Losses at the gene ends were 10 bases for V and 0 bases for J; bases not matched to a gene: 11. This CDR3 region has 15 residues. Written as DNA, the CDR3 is TGTGCCACCGTGGACAGGGCGGGTCGCTCCTACGAGCAGTACTTC. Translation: CATVDRAGRSYEQYF.